This T cell receptor (beta chain) was profiled in a study of Ad26.COV2.S vaccination and SARS-CoV-2 variants. Whole-study context: Donor was one of the participants in the Ad26.COV2.S arm of the COV1001 trial. Once or twice, 56 days apart, Ad26.COV2.S was delivered intramuscularly.

TCRdb keeps only in-frame clones here, not all; method: immunoSEQ multiplex PCR. The sample records 400,000 to 450,000 clones, 90% being singletons. Germline CDR1 reads KGHSH; CDR2 reads LQKENI. The junction had 7 bases not matched to a gene; V was cut back by 3 bases and J by 6 bases. The CDR3 extends over 16 amino acids. Treatment specified: about 20 received Ad26.COV2.S at low or high dose, single or two shots; several received placebo; per-sample allocation not given. The investigators took samples on day 63 after the first vaccine or placebo injection. The input for sequencing was peripheral blood, taken in a trial of Ad26.COV2.S vaccine versus placebo. J is TRBJ1-5 and V is TRBV18, with TRBD1 identical over 11 bases. This receptor was taken from a person aged 18 to 59 who received the Ad26.COV2.S COVID-19 vaccine or a placebo. CDR3: CASSPRGTGGGQPQHF. The CDR3 DNA follows: TGTGCCAGCTCACCGCGAGGGACAGGGGGAGGTCAGCCCCAGCATTTT. The whole variable domain, remainder taken from reference TRBV18 and TRBJ1-5, is NAGVMQNPRHLVRRRGQEARLRCSPMKGHSHVYWYRQLPEEGLKFMVYLQKENIIDESGMPKERFSAEFPKEGPSILRIQQVVRGDSAAYFCASSPRGTGGGQPQHFGDGTRLSIL.